This is a list of T cell receptor beta chains from one sample in a study of T cell responses to AZD1222 COVID-19 vaccine. Measured with immunoSEQ multiplex PCR; TCRdb has only the in-frame clones, and not every one. This table has 150,000 to 200,000 clones, approximately 94% appearing once. The sample consisted of peripheral blood, taken 28 days after the second AZD1222 dose. Source of these receptors: an adult who received the AZD1222 COVID-19 vaccine. The CDR3 runs from the conserved cysteine through the conserved F or W. A D gene is named only where the DNA matches it firmly. A row's size may be missing; if present it is once, few, many or a size class.

cdr3_length clone_size j_call v_call d_call cdr3_nt cdr3_aa
11 once TRBJ2-5 TRBV7-8 . TGTGCCAGCAGCTTAGGGAAGGGGCAGTACTTC CASSLGKGQYF
13 . TRBJ1-3 TRBV18 . TGTGCCAGCTCACCCCAGGCAGGAAACACCATATATTTT CASSPQAGNTIYF
15 . TRBJ1-5 TRBV4-3 . TGCGCCAGCAGCCAAGACGGGTTTAGCAATCAGCCCCAGCATTTT CASSQDGFSNQPQHF
13 . TRBJ1-1 TRBV5-1 . TGCGCCAGCAGCTTGGAACTAAACACTGAAGCTTTCTTT CASSLELNTEAFF
14 . TRBJ2-3 TRBV6-2/TRBV6-3 . TGTGCCAGCAGCCACTCTGTCCCCACAGATACGCAGTATTTT CASSHSVPTDTQYF
19 . TRBJ2-2 TRBV30 TRBD2 TGTGCCTGGAGTGCCTACACGCTGACTAGCGGGAGGAACACCGGGGAGCTGTTTTTT CAWSAYTLTSGRNTGELFF
14 . TRBJ2-1 TRBV5-1 TRBD2 TGCGCCAGCAGCTCCACGTGGGGGGGCAATGAGCAGTTCTTC CASSSTWGGNEQFF
11 once TRBJ1-1 TRBV19 . TGTGCCAGCTCAGGTGGGACTGAAGCTTTCTTT CASSGGTEAFF
17 once TRBJ1-4 TRBV11-2 TRBD1 TGTGCCAGCAGCCGATGGGGCAGGGGGGCCTCTAATGAAAAACTGTTTTTT CASSRWGRGASNEKLFF
17 . TRBJ2-3 TRBV5-4 TRBD1 TGTGCCAGCAGCTCCCCGCTGGGACAGGGAAGCACAGATACGCAGTATTTT CASSSPLGQGSTDTQYF
14 . TRBJ1-6 TRBV9 . TGTGCCAGCAGCCGGGGGGAGGTTAATTCACCCCTCCACTTT CASSRGEVNSPLHF
14 . TRBJ1-5 TRBV9 TRBD1 TGTGCCAGCAGCACCGGGACAGGAGATCAGCCCCAGCATTTT CASSTGTGDQPQHF
14 . TRBJ2-3 TRBV28 TRBD2 TGTGCCAGCGGAGCTAGCGGGAGGACAGATACGCAGTATTTT CASGASGRTDTQYF
12 once TRBJ2-7 TRBV28 . TGTGCCAGCGGCCTAGTGGGCTACGAGCAGTACTTC CASGLVGYEQYF
14 . TRBJ1-1 TRBV5-1 . TGCGCCAGCAGCTTGAGTACAGAGAACACTGAAGCTTTCTTT CASSLSTENTEAFF
15 . TRBJ1-1 TRBV6-5 TRBD1 TGTGCCAGCAGTTGGACAGGGCGGGGGAACACTGAAGCTTTCTTT CASSWTGRGNTEAFF
14 . TRBJ2-7 TRBV5-6 . TGTGCCAGCAGCCGAGGGTGGGGGCCCTACGAGCAGTACTTC CASSRGWGPYEQYF
16 once TRBJ2-3 TRBV6-5 TRBD2 TGTGCCAGCAGTTATCGACTAGCGGGATGGGGAGATACGCAGTATTTT CASSYRLAGWGDTQYF
13 . TRBJ1-5 TRBV24-1 TRBD1 TGTGCCACATCCGACAGGGTAGGTCAGCCCCAGCATTTT CATSDRVGQPQHF
15 . TRBJ1-6 TRBV4-1 TRBD1 TGCGCCAGCAGCCAAGAAGGGACAGCAAATTCACCCCTCCACTTT CASSQEGTANSPLHF
15 . TRBJ1-6 TRBV2 TRBD1 TGTGCCAGCCGACGGGACAGCTCCTATAATTCACCCCTCCACTTT CASRRDSSYNSPLHF
15 . TRBJ2-7 TRBV19 TRBD2 TGTGCCAGTAGTATTGAGACGGGAGGGTTCGACGAGCAGTACTTC CASSIETGGFDEQYF
14 . TRBJ1-5 TRBV28 . TGTGCCAGCAGTTCGCTACAGGGAGATCAGCCCCAGCATTTT CASSSLQGDQPQHF
16 . TRBJ2-4 TRBV5-5 . TGTGCCAGCAGTTCCCTGTTGAGGCTAGCCAAAAACATTCAGTACTTC CASSSLLRLAKNIQYF
14 . TRBJ1-1 TRBV28 . TGTGCCAGCAACTTAGGGCAGCCAAACACTGAAGCTTTCTTT CASNLGQPNTEAFF
12 . TRBJ1-2 TRBV12-3/TRBV12-4 . TGTGCCAGCAGTTTGGTGGGGGATGGCTACACCTTC CASSLVGDGYTF
15 . TRBJ2-1 TRBV27 TRBD1 TGTGCCAGCAGTTTGGACAGGGGATCCTACAATGAGCAGTTCTTC CASSLDRGSYNEQFF